Below are 7 T cell receptor beta chains sequenced from a single sample in a study of blood T cell repertoires in COVID-19. Only in-frame clones appear in the TCRdb table, and some are missing; sequencing was by immunoSEQ multiplex PCR. This table holds 130,000 or so clones, about 90% found once. What was sequenced was peripheral blood. The origin of the receptors is a man over 45 with active COVID-19.

The V gene is TRBV24-1, the J gene TRBJ2-3, with D possibly matching TRBD1 (8 bases). Germline CDR1 reads KGHDR; CDR2 reads SFDVKD. V was shortened by 4 bases and J by 5 bases, with 12 bases between the two germline ends. The CDR3 extends over 14 amino acids. The CDR3 sequence: CATSDNRGGDTQYF. CDR3 DNA sequence: TGTGCCACCAGTGACAACAGGGGGGGAGATACGCAGTATTTT.

The chain links TRBV11-2 to TRBJ2-2, with TRBD2 matching over 13 bases. This CDR3 spans 18 amino acids. Looked up from germline, CDR1 is SGHAT and CDR2 is FQNNGV. V was pared by 4 bases and J by 7 bases, with 12 bases of the junction left unmatched. CDR3 nucleotides: TGTGCCAGCAGCTCGACACCTCCGGGACTAGCGGGGAACGGGGAGCTGTTTTTT. Translation gives CASSSTPPGLAGNGELFF. Based on the CDR3 plus reference TRBV11-2 and TRBJ2-2, the full variable domain is EAGVAQSPRYKIIEKRQSVAFWCNPISGHATLYWYQQILGQGPKLLIQFQNNGVVDDSQLPKDRFSAERLKGVDSTLKIQPAKLEDSAVYLCASSSTPPGLAGNGELFFGEGSRLTVL.

This clone was recorded only once. This chain connects TRBV7-2 to TRBJ1-5; D gene unclear. The V end was cut by 1 base, the J end by 6 bases, with 13 bases between. The CDR3 is 15 residues long. Germline lookup yields CDR1 SGHTA and CDR2 FQGNSA. In DNA, the CDR3 is TGTGCCAGCAGCTTAGGGTTTACTTCGGGTCAGCCCCAGCATTTT. Translating gives CASSLGFTSGQPQHF.

The chain employs TRBV5-1 and TRBJ1-6; 9 bases line up with TRBD1. Germline CDR1 and CDR2: SGHRS and YFSETQ. With V trimmed by 2 bases and J by 8 bases, 8 bases remained unmatched. This CDR3 spans 16 amino acids. This chain's CDR3 is CASSFETGGFDSPLHF. The CDR3 nucleotides read TGCGCCAGCAGCTTTGAGACAGGGGGATTCGATTCACCCCTCCACTTT.

The table lists this clone with a count of one. J is TRBJ2-2 and V is TRBV6-5, with D perhaps TRBD1 (6 bases). The CDR3 spans 15 residues. The ends were cut back, 6 bases at V and 0 bases at J, with 11 bases in the middle. From germline, CDR1 is MNHEY and CDR2 SVGAGI. CDR3 residues: CASRPRGANTGELFF. In nucleotides, the CDR3 is TGTGCCAGCAGGCCCAGGGGCGCGAACACCGGGGAGCTGTTTTTT.

The genes are TRBV28 and TRBJ1-6; 9 positions match TRBD1. Germline V gene lookup returns CDR1 MDHEN and CDR2 SYDVKM. The CDR3 loop spans 14 amino acids. The V segment lost 7 bases and the J segment 10 bases; nucleotides outside the gene matches: 8. CDR3 DNA sequence: TGTGCCAGCATCTTGACAGGGGGGAACTCACCCCTCCACTTT. Encoded protein: CASILTGGNSPLHF.

The V and J genes are TRBV15 and TRBJ1-2; D is perhaps TRBD1 (5 bases). Germline-derived CDR1 and CDR2 are LNHNV and YYDKDF (reference sequence). This CDR3 is 13 amino acids long. Trimming took off 8 bases at V and 4 bases at J, with 14 bases between the two ends. This CDR3 reads CATGPKGVYGYTF. The CDR3 DNA reads as TGTGCCACCGGACCGAAAGGGGTCTATGGCTACACCTTC.